This T cell receptor (beta chain) is drawn from a study of CD8+ T cells in alopecia areata. Following RNA extraction, reverse transcription yielded cDNA that acted as the sequencing template. Method: immunoSEQ multiplex PCR; TCRdb's copy keeps in-frame clones and lacks some. The data contain about 210,000 clones, 64% of them seen just once; the ten biggest clones take up around 3.9%. CDR3 length equals 14 residues. V trimming: 5 bases; J trimming: 5 bases; junction bases outside the gene matches: 7. CDR1 and CDR2 from the germline V gene are SEHNR and FQNEAQ (reference sequence). Treatment denoted: oral pan-JAK inhibitor, 5-10 mg twice daily. The sample holds a few counts of this clone. What it binds is unknown. Overall study results and limits: Scalp samples also yield sequences of resident alphabeta T cells from normal skin. The presence of one nonresponder keeps the tie between baseline CD8+ expansion and response uncertain. TCR sharing across patients was less clear than in mice, possibly HLA-related.

This clonotype originated in a human donor with alopecia areata. Sequenced here: CD4+ T cells sorted from blood, sampled at week 4, from a patient treated with tofacitinib. The chain couples TRBV7-9 to TRBJ2-5; TRBD2 matches 8 bases. The CDR3, as DNA: TGTGCCAGCAGCCCATCGGGGGGGAAGGAGACCCAGTACTTC. Translating it yields CASSPSGGKETQYF.